Listed below are T cell receptor beta chains from one sample, sequenced in a study of blood T cell repertoires in COVID-19. Clones were read by immunoSEQ multiplex PCR, and TCRdb kept only the in-frame ones, dropping some. Of about 210,000 clones listed, around four fifths are singletons. What was sequenced was peripheral blood. All receptors derive from a woman between 45 and 65 years old with acute or convalescent COVID-19. Both conserved end residues are part of each CDR3. A D gene is named only where the DNA matches it firmly. Where a row states a size, it is once, few, many or the class of an expanded clone; other rows omit it.

D: NA; size: NA; V: TRBV2; J: TRBJ1-6; DNA: TGTGCCAGCAGTGACGGGTTAAGGGGTAATTCACCCCTCCACTTT; CDR3: CASSDGLRGNSPLHF
D: NA; size: NA; V: TRBV11-2; J: TRBJ2-4; DNA: TGTGCCAGCAGCTTAGATATAGGGGACTCTCAGTACTTC; CDR3: CASSLDIGDSQYF
D: NA; size: NA; V: TRBV6-1; J: TRBJ2-3; DNA: TGTGCCAGCAGTCAAGCACTGATGGCGGCAGATACGCAGTATTTT; CDR3: CASSQALMAADTQYF
D: TRBD2; size: NA; V: TRBV4-1; J: TRBJ2-1; DNA: TGCGCCAGCCGGTCGGGACTAGAGCAGTTCTTC; CDR3: CASRSGLEQFF
D: NA; size: NA; V: TRBV6-4; J: TRBJ1-1; DNA: TGTGCCAGCAGTGACTCCTCGAGGGGGACTGAAGCTTTCTTT; CDR3: CASSDSSRGTEAFF
D: TRBD2; size: NA; V: TRBV4-1; J: TRBJ2-2; DNA: TGCGCCAGCAGCCAAGGTGGACTAGGGGACGCCGGGGAGCTGTTTTTT; CDR3: CASSQGGLGDAGELFF
D: TRBD2; size: once; V: TRBV15; J: TRBJ2-7; DNA: TGTGCCACCAGCAGAGATTTTGGGCTCGGAACTAGCGGGGTATCCTACGAGCAGTACTTC; CDR3: CATSRDFGLGTSGVSYEQYF
D: NA; size: once; V: TRBV6-5; J: TRBJ2-4; DNA: TGTGCCAGCAGGGGGGGACTGACTGACAAAAACATTCAGTACTTC; CDR3: CASRGGLTDKNIQYF
D: NA; size: NA; V: TRBV6-5; J: TRBJ1-5; DNA: TGTGCCAGCAGGCTCAGGGTGGGATCCAATCAGCCCCAGCATTTT; CDR3: CASRLRVGSNQPQHF
D: NA; size: NA; V: TRBV5-5; J: TRBJ1-2; DNA: TGTGCCAGCAGCTTGAGGGACACAACTAACTATGGCTACACCTTC; CDR3: CASSLRDTTNYGYTF
D: NA; size: NA; V: TRBV9; J: TRBJ2-3; DNA: TGTGCCAGCAGCGAAGGGGGGAGACAGGGATTCTCAGATACGCAGTATTTT; CDR3: CASSEGGRQGFSDTQYF
D: TRBD2; size: NA; V: TRBV11-2; J: TRBJ2-1; DNA: TGTGCCAGCAGCGGGTTAGCGGGGAACAACTACAATGAGCAGTTCTTC; CDR3: CASSGLAGNNYNEQFF
D: TRBD1; size: NA; V: TRBV18; J: TRBJ2-2; DNA: TGTGCCAGCTCACCACTACAGGGGGCCAACACCGGGGAGCTGTTTTTT; CDR3: CASSPLQGANTGELFF
D: TRBD1; size: NA; V: TRBV9; J: TRBJ2-7; DNA: TGTGCCAGCAGCGTAGGTCAGGACAGGGTATCCGAGCAGTACTTC; CDR3: CASSVGQDRVSEQYF
D: NA; size: once; V: TRBV28; J: TRBJ1-1; DNA: TGTGCCAGCATTACGGGGGACACTGAAGCTTTCTTT; CDR3: CASITGDTEAFF
D: TRBD1; size: NA; V: TRBV18; J: TRBJ2-5; DNA: TGTGCCAGCTCACTAATCCCAGGGGGCCAGGAAGAGACCCAGTACTTC; CDR3: CASSLIPGGQEETQYF
D: NA; size: NA; V: TRBV6-5; J: TRBJ2-6; DNA: TGTGCCAGCAGTTACCGAGGGGGTGGTGGGGCCAACGTCCTGACTTTC; CDR3: CASSYRGGGGANVLTF
D: NA; size: NA; V: TRBV6-6; J: TRBJ2-7; DNA: TGTGCCAGCAGTTATCTGTACGAGCAGTACTTC; CDR3: CASSYLYEQYF
D: TRBD2; size: NA; V: TRBV27; J: TRBJ2-1; DNA: TGTGCCAGCAGTCCGCTAGCGGGAACCTACAATGAGCAGTTCTTC; CDR3: CASSPLAGTYNEQFF
D: NA; size: NA; V: TRBV28; J: TRBJ2-4; DNA: TGTGCCAGCAGTTTCCAGGCTCGAGGGGGGGACATTCAGTACTTC; CDR3: CASSFQARGGDIQYF
D: NA; size: NA; V: TRBV29-1; J: TRBJ2-7; DNA: TGCAGCGTCCCAGGAGGGGGCAGGGGTGGCGAGCAGTACTTC; CDR3: CSVPGGGRGGEQYF
D: TRBD2; size: NA; V: TRBV6-5; J: TRBJ2-1; DNA: TGTGCCAGCAGGCCGGGACTAGCCCATGAGCAGTTCTTC; CDR3: CASRPGLAHEQFF
D: NA; size: NA; V: TRBV6-5; J: TRBJ1-4; DNA: TGTGCCAGCAGCCCACGGACTAATGAAAAACTGTTTTTT; CDR3: CASSPRTNEKLFF
D: NA; size: NA; V: TRBV18; J: TRBJ2-1; DNA: TGTGCCAGCTCATGGGGCGACTCCAACAATGAGCAGTTCTTC; CDR3: CASSWGDSNNEQFF
D: NA; size: NA; V: TRBV2; J: TRBJ1-4; DNA: TGTGCCAGCAGTGTTGGGCAGCTTGATGAAAAACTGTTTTTT; CDR3: CASSVGQLDEKLFF
D: NA; size: many; V: TRBV10-3; J: TRBJ2-3; DNA: TGTGCCATCAGTGAGGGGGCTAGCACAGATACGCAGTATTTT; CDR3: CAISEGASTDTQYF